One and the same sample provided the 22 T cell receptor beta chains below, sequenced in a study of blood T cell repertoires in COVID-19. This table comes from immunoSEQ multiplex PCR, and its TCRdb copy is limited to in-frame clones, with some not included. The table shows 150,000 or so clones, with roughly 84% occurring only once. The sample taken for sequencing was PBMCs or T cells enriched from blood (not recorded which). These receptors were collected from a woman aged 45-65 years who had recovered from COVID-19.

This chain links TRBV18 with TRBJ2-7; TRBD2 aligns across 7 bases. Unmatched junction bases numbered 10, after V lost 2 bases and J lost 3 bases. The CDR3 is 16 residues long. CDR1 and CDR2 from the germline V gene are KGHSH and LQKENI. The CDR3 is CASSPGRAGNYYEQYF. CDR3 nucleotides: TGTGCCAGCTCACCAGGGCGAGCGGGAAACTACTACGAGCAGTACTTC.

V usage is TRBV7-2 and J usage is TRBJ1-1; D perhaps matches TRBD1 (6 bases). Germline assignment: CDR1 SGHTA and CDR2 FQGNSA. V lost 3 bases to trimming and J lost 0 bases, with 14 bases between them. The CDR3 is 16 residues long. In nucleotides, the CDR3 is TGTGCCAGCAGCTTTTTTCGCGGGGGCATGAACACTGAAGCTTTCTTT. Translation gives CASSFFRGGMNTEAFF.

This chain joins TRBV6-6 and TRBJ2-7; 9 nucleotides match TRBD1. Germline trimming cut 5 bases from V and 1 base from J; bases unmatched to any gene: 18. Looked up from germline, CDR1 is MNHNY and CDR2 is SVGAGI (reference sequence). CDR3 size: 19 residues. This CDR3 is CASSPGTGIPTRRSYEQYF. CDR3 nucleotides: TGTGCCAGCAGTCCCGGGACAGGGATTCCGACGCGTAGGTCCTACGAGCAGTACTTC.

The gene calls are TRBV3-1 (or the pseudogene TRBV3-2) and TRBJ2-7, with a tentative D call TRBD1 (7 bases). CDR3 length equals 15 residues. Germline lookup yields CDR1 LGHDT and CDR2 YNNKEL (reference sequence). V shed 4 bases and J shed 7 bases, with 20 bases lying between them. The CDR3 sequence is CASSPLAGQTREQYF. The CDR3 DNA reads TGTGCCAGCAGCCCCCTCGCGGGACAGACTCGGGAGCAGTACTTC.

This clone was counted a few times. The chain joins TRBV19 to TRBJ2-3; D might be TRBD1 (7 bases). Trimming took off 3 bases at V and 2 bases at J, with 18 bases between the two ends. Germline V lookup: CDR1 LNHDA, CDR2 SQIVND (reference sequence). The CDR3 is made up of 17 amino acids. Here the CDR3 reads CASSMGGQTAYTDTQYF. The CDR3 DNA sequence: TGTGCCAGTAGTATGGGGGGACAGACGGCTTACACAGATACGCAGTATTTT.

The chain has TRBV4-3 and TRBJ2-5, with 8 bases aligning to TRBD1. CDR1 is LGHNA and CDR2 is YSLEER in the germline V gene. The J segment lost 3 bases and the V segment lost 0 bases, leaving 12 bases of the junction unmatched. The CDR3 spans 18 residues. CDR3 sequence: CASSQDIQGAKLEETQYF. CDR3 nucleotide sequence: TGCGCCAGCAGCCAAGATATCCAGGGGGCAAAATTGGAAGAGACCCAGTACTTC.

This chain links TRBV7-9 with TRBJ2-2; 10 nucleotides match TRBD2. Trimming removed 5 bases from V and 7 bases from J; junction bases left unmatched: 10. Germline assignment: CDR1 SEHNR and CDR2 FQNEAQ (reference sequence). The CDR3 extends over 16 amino acids. The CDR3 spells CASSPTSGTNGGELFF. DNA of the CDR3: TGTGCCAGCAGCCCAACTAGCGGGACGAACGGCGGGGAGCTGTTTTTT.

Written as DNA, the CDR3 is TGCAGCGGCATCCAGGGCGGGACCTACGAGCAGTACTTC. It specifies CSGIQGGTYEQYF. This chain joins TRBV29-1 and TRBJ2-7; tentatively, D is TRBD2 (6 bases). Germline V gives CDR1 SQVTM, CDR2 ANQGSEA. The CDR3 is made up of 13 amino acids. V was shortened by 7 bases and J by 2 bases, with 15 bases between the two germline ends.

This clone was seen just once. The rearrangement uses TRBV12-3 or TRBV12-4 and TRBJ2-7; 8 bases align to TRBD1. This CDR3 contains 13 residues. Trimming cost V 5 bases and J 3 bases; bases outside gene matches: 3. This CDR3 reads CASSADRGYEQYF. CDR3 nucleotide sequence: TGTGCCAGCAGTGCCGACAGGGGCTACGAGCAGTACTTC.

The chain couples TRBV19 to TRBJ2-1; possibly TRBD1 for D (5 bases). Trimming cost V 5 bases and J 3 bases, with 11 bases left between them. Germline CDR1 is LNHDA and CDR2 is SQIVND (reference sequence). The CDR3 loop spans 14 amino acids. CDR3 loop: CASSLPDSYNEQFF. For the CDR3, the DNA is TGTGCCAGTAGTTTACCCGACAGCTACAATGAGCAGTTCTTC.

The chain has TRBV6-5 and TRBJ2-7; TRBD1 matches at 8 bases. The CDR3 covers 15 residues. V was pared by 6 bases and J by 2 bases, with 9 bases of the junction left unmatched. Looked up from germline, CDR1 is MNHEY and CDR2 is SVGAGI. CDR3 DNA: TGTGCCAGCAGCTACCAGGGGGCGTCGACCTACGAGCAGTACTTC. Amino acid sequence: CASSYQGASTYEQYF.

V and J are TRBV18 and TRBJ2-1; 7 positions agree with TRBD1. With V trimmed by 1 base and J by 5 bases, 5 bases remained unmatched. The CDR3 is 15 residues long. From germline, CDR1 is KGHSH and CDR2 LQKENI. The CDR3: CASSPQPGQNNEQFF. The CDR3 DNA sequence: TGTGCCAGCTCACCACAGCCGGGACAGAACAATGAGCAGTTCTTC.

The rearrangement joins TRBV7-2 to TRBJ2-3; 7 bases are a match to TRBD2. The CDR3 is made up of 16 amino acids. Germline V CDR1 and CDR2: SGHTA, FQGNSA. V gave up 5 bases and J gave up 2 bases; unmatched junction bases: 10. Here the CDR3 reads CASSRLAVGSTDTQYF. CDR3 bases: TGTGCCAGCAGCCGCCTAGCGGTGGGGTCCACAGATACGCAGTATTTT.

J is TRBJ2-5 and V is TRBV10-2; a possible D gene is TRBD1 (5 bases). The CDR3 runs 12 residues. Trimming removed 4 bases from V and 4 bases from J, with 7 bases in between. Germline-derived CDR1 and CDR2 are WSHSY and SAAADI. In nucleotides, the CDR3 is TGCGCCAGCAGTGTTGGGGCAGAGACCCAGTACTTC. As protein: CASSVGAETQYF.

This rearrangement joins TRBV5-4 to TRBJ1-2; 8 bases map to TRBD1. This CDR3 spans 15 amino acids. Germline values: CDR1 SGHNT, CDR2 YYREEE (reference sequence). The trim removed 4 bases at V and 5 bases at J, leaving 10 bases unmatched. The CDR3 DNA follows: TGTGCCAGCAGCCCCGGGCCAGGGGGCGTTTATGGCTACACCTTC. As protein: CASSPGPGGVYGYTF.

The CDR3: CASSHGQSGSFYNEQFF. CDR3 coding DNA: TGTGCCAGCAGCCACGGACAGAGCGGGAGTTTTTACAATGAGCAGTTCTTC. The V and J genes are TRBV5-4 and TRBJ2-1, with 8 bases aligning to TRBD2. CDR1 is SGHNT and CDR2 is YYREEE in the germline V gene (reference sequence). This CDR3 is built from 17 residues. With V trimmed by 4 bases and J by 4 bases, 13 bases remained unmatched.

The chain joins TRBV5-1 to TRBJ2-7; D is ambiguous. Between the trimmed V and J ends, which lost 0 bases and 0 bases, there was a span of 10 bases. The CDR3 runs 15 residues. CDR1 is SGHRS and CDR2 is YFSETQ in the germline V gene. The DNA for the CDR3 is TGCGCCAGCAGCTTGGACGTGGGCCGCTCCTACGAGCAGTACTTC. Residues: CASSLDVGRSYEQYF.

This clone was found a few times. The chain uses TRBV3-1 (or the pseudogene TRBV3-2) and TRBJ1-2; weak D call: TRBD1 (5 bases). Between the trimmed V and J ends, which lost 4 bases and 0 bases, there was a span of 18 bases. CDR3 length: 17 amino acids. CDR1 and CDR2 from the germline V gene are LGHDT and YNNKEL (reference sequence). CDR3 nucleotides: TGTGCCAGCAGCCGATATGAAAGGGACTTCACTAACTATGGCTACACCTTC. Translating it yields CASSRYERDFTNYGYTF.

This sequence joins TRBV24-1 and TRBJ1-2, with D possibly matching TRBD1 (6 bases). There are 14 residues in the CDR3. Germline V gene lookup returns CDR1 KGHDR and CDR2 SFDVKD. V lost 7 bases and J lost 4, with 15 bases in between. CDR3 loop: CATSTRGQSYGYTF. The CDR3 DNA reads as TGTGCCACCAGCACGCGGGGGCAGTCCTATGGCTACACCTTC.

This chain links TRBV28 with TRBJ2-6; 11 bases are a match to TRBD2. The germline V gene has CDR1 MDHEN and CDR2 SYDVKM. The CDR3 has 17 residues. The J segment lost 0 bases and the V segment lost 9 bases, leaving 7 bases of the junction unmatched. CDR3 sequence reads: CASLAGGLHSGANVLTF. Written as DNA, the CDR3 is TGTGCCAGTCTAGCGGGAGGCCTACACTCTGGGGCCAACGTCCTGACTTTC.

This chain joins TRBV7-3 and TRBJ2-1, with TRBD2 identical over 10 bases. The CDR3 has 16 residues. The germline V gene encodes CDR1 SGHTA and CDR2 FQGTGA. V was clipped by 1 base and J by 6 bases; unmatched bases: 6. CDR3 bases: TGTGCCAGCAGCTTAATAGCGGGAGGAGGGGTCAATGAGCAGTTCTTC. Its protein product is CASSLIAGGGVNEQFF.

The genes are TRBV7-2 and TRBJ2-2, with TRBD2 matching 9 bases. The CDR3 is 16 residues long. Trimming cost V 4 bases and J 5 bases; bases outside gene matches: 8. Germline V gene data show CDR1 as SGHTA and CDR2 as FQGNSA. CDR3 loop: CASSSYSSGTTGELFF. CDR3 coding DNA: TGTGCCAGCAGCTCCTACTCTAGCGGGACGACCGGGGAGCTGTTTTTT.